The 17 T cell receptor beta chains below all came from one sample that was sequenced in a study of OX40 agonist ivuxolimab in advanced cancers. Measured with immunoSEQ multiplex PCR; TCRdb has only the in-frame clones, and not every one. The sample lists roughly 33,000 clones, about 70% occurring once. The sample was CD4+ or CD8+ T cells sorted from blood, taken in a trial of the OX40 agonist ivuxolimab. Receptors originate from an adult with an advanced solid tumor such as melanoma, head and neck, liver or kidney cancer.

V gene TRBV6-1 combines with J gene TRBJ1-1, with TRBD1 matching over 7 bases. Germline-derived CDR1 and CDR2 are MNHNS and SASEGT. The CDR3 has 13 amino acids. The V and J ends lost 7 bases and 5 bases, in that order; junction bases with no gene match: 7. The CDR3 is CASTVRGRTEAFF. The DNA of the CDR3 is TGTGCCAGCACTGTCAGGGGGAGAACTGAAGCTTTCTTT.

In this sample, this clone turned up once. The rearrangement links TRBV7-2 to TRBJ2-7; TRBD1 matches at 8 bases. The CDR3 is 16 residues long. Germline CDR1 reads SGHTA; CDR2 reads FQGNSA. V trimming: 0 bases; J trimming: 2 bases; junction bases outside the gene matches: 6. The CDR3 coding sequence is TGTGCCAGCAGCTTAGCGTCAGGGGGCGGCCCCTACGAGCAGTACTTC. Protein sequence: CASSLASGGGPYEQYF.

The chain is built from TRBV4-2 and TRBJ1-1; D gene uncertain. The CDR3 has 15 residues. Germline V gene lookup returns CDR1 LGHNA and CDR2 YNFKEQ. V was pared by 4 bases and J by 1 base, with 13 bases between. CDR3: CASSPDTGRNTEAFF. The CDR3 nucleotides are TGTGCCAGCAGCCCCGACACGGGGAGGAACACTGAAGCTTTCTTT.

CDR3 residues: CASSLATGQGFEKLFF. The CDR3 bases are TGCGCCAGCAGCTTGGCCACGGGACAGGGATTCGAAAAACTGTTTTTT. The rearrangement uses TRBV5-1 and TRBJ1-4; 9 bases agree with TRBD1. Trimming cost V 0 bases and J 8 bases; bases outside gene matches: 8. CDR3 length equals 16 residues. Per the germline V gene, CDR1 is SGHRS and CDR2 is YFSETQ.

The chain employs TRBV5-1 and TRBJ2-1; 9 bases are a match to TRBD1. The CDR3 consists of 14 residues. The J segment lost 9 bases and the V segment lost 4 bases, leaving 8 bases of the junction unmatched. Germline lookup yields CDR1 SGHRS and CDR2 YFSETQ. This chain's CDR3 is CASSPGQGTAEQFF. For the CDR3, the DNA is TGCGCCAGCAGCCCCGGACAGGGGACGGCTGAGCAGTTCTTC.

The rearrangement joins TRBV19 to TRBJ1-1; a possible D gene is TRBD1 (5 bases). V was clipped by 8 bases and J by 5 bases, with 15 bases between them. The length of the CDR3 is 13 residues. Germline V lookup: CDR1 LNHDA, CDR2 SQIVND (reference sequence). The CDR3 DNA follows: TGTGCCAGTTCTCAATTCTCAGGGACTGAAGCTTTCTTT. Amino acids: CASSQFSGTEAFF.

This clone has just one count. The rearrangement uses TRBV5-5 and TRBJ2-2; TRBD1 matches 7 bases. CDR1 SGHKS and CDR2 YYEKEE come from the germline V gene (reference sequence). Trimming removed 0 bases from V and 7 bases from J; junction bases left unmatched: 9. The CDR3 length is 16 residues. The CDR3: CASSLEGARVVGELFF. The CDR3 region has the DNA TGTGCCAGCAGCTTGGAGGGGGCGCGGGTGGTCGGGGAGCTGTTTTTT. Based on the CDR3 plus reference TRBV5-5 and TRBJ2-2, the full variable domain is DAGVTQSPTHLIKTRGQQVTLRCSPISGHKSVSWYQQVLGQGPQFIFQYYEKEERGRGNFPDRFSARQFPNYSSELNVNALLLGDSALYLCASSLEGARVVGELFFGEGSRLTVL.

The CDR3 bases are TGTGCCAGCTCACCATTGCAGCACAATGAGCAGTTCTTC. Translated, it gives CASSPLQHNEQFF. This chain connects TRBV18 to TRBJ2-1; D is uncertain. The CDR3 extends over 13 amino acids. V was shortened by 2 bases and J by 5 bases, with 7 bases between the two germline ends. The V gene's germline CDR1 is KGHSH and CDR2 LQKENI.

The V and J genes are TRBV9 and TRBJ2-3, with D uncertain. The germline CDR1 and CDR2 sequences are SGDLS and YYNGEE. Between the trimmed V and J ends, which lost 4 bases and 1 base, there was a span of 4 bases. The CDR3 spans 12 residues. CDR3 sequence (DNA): TGTGCCAGCAGCCTCCGCACAGATACGCAGTATTTT. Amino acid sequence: CASSLRTDTQYF.

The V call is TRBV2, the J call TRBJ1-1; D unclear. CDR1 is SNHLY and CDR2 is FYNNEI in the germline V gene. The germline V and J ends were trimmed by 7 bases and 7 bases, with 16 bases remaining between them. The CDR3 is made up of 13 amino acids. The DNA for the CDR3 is TGTGCCAGCACTGTCCGGGCTAATAATGAAGCTTTCTTT. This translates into CASTVRANNEAFF. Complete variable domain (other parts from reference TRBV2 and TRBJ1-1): EPEVTQTPSHQVTQMGQEVILRCVPISNHLYFYWYRQILGQKVEFLVSFYNNEISEKSEIFDDQFSVERPDGSNFTLKIRSTKLEDSAMYFCASTVRANNEAFFGQGTRLTVV.

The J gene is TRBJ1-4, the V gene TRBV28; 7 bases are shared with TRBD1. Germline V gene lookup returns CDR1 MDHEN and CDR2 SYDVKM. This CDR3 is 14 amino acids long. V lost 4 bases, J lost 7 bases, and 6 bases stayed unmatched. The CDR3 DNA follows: TGTGCCAGCAGTTCGCCGACAGGGAGTGAAAAACTGTTTTTT. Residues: CASSSPTGSEKLFF.

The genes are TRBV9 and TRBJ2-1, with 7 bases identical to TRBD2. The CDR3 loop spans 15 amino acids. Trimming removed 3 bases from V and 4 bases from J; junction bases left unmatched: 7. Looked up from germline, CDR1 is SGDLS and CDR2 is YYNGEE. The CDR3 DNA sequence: TGTGCCAGCAGCGAGCGACTAGCACCTTACAATGAGCAGTTCTTC. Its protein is CASSERLAPYNEQFF.

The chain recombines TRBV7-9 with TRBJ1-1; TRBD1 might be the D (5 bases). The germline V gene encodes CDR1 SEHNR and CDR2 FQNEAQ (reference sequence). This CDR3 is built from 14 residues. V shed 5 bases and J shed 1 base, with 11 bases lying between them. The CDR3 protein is CASSLTRGNTEAFF. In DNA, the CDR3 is TGTGCCAGCAGCCTAACGAGGGGGAACACTGAAGCTTTCTTT.

As DNA, the CDR3 is TGTGCCAGCAGCCCGGACGTAGGGGTTCAGCCCCAGCATTTT. Translated, it gives CASSPDVGVQPQHF. The rearrangement links TRBV5-5 to TRBJ1-5; tentative D call: TRBD1 (5 bases). Germline loops: CDR1 SGHKS, CDR2 YYEKEE (reference sequence). The CDR3 extends over 14 amino acids. Trimming pared 4 bases from V and 6 bases from J, leaving 14 bases between.

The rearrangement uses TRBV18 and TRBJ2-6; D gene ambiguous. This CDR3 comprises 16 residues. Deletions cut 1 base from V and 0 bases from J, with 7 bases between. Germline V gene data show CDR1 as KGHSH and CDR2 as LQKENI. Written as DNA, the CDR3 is TGTGCCAGCTCACCACTGCAGGACTCTGGGGCCAACGTCCTGACTTTC. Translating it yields CASSPLQDSGANVLTF.

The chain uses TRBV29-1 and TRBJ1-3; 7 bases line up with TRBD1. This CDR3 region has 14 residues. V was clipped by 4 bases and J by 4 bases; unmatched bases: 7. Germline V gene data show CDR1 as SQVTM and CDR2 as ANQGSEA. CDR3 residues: CSVGMTGRGNTIYF. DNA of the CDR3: TGCAGCGTTGGAATGACAGGGAGGGGAAACACCATATATTTT.

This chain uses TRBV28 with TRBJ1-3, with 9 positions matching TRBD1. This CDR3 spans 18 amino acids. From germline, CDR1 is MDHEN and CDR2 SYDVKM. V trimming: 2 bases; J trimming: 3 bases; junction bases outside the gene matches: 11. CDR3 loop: CASSLPSLGQGRGNTIYF. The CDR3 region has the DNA TGTGCCAGCAGTTTACCCTCCCTGGGACAGGGACGTGGAAACACCATATATTTT.